This T cell receptor (beta chain) was recovered during a study of graft-versus-host responses after intestinal transplantation. The method was immunoSEQ multiplex PCR; TCRdb's version includes in-frame clones alone and lacks a portion of them. This repertoire shows about 120,000 clones, roughly 91% found once; its top ten account for 0.09% to 0.15%. Concerning this clone itself: Its antigen is still unknown.

Trimming shortened V by 6 bases and J by 0 bases, and 6 bases separated the two germline ends. The CDR3 extends over 13 amino acids. Germline-derived CDR1 and CDR2 are MDHEN and SYDVKM. The sequence came from a human donor who received an intestinal transplant. This rearrangement joins TRBV28 to TRBJ1-5; no definite D call. Sequencing was performed on unstimulated CD4+ T cells sorted from spleen or lymph node cells, taken before intestinal transplant. The DNA of the CDR3 is TGTGCCAGCAGGGGCTATAGCAATCAGCCCCAGCATTTT. Its protein product is CASRGYSNQPQHF.